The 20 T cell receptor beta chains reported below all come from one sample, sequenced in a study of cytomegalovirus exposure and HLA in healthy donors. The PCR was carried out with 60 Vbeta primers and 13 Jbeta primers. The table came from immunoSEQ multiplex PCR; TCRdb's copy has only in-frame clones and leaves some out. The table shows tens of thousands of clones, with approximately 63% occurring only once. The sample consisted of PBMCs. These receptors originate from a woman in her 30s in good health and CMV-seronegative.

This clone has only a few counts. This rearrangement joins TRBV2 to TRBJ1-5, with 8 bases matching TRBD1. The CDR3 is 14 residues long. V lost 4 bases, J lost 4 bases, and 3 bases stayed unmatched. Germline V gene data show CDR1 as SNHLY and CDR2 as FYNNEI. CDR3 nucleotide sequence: TGTGCCAGCAGTGGATACAGGGGGAATCAGCCCCAGCATTTT. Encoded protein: CASSGYRGNQPQHF.

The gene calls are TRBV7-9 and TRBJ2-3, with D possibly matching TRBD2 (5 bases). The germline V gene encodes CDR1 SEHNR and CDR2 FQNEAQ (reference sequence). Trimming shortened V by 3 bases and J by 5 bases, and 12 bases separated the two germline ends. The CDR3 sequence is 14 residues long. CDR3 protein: CASSFIREGDTQYF. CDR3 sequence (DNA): TGTGCCAGCAGCTTTATTCGCGAGGGAGATACGCAGTATTTT.

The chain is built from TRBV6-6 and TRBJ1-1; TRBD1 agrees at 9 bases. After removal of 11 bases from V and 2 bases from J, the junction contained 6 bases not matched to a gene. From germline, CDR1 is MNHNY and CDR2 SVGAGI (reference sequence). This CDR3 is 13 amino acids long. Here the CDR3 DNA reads TGTGCCGGACAGGGGCGGAGAAACACTGAAGCTTTCTTT. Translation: CAGQGRRNTEAFF.

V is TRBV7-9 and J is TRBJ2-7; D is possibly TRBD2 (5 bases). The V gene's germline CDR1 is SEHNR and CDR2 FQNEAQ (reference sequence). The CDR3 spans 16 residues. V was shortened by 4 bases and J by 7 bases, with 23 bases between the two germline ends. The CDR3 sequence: CASSSPPTAATGEQYF. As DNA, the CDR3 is TGTGCCAGCAGCTCCCCCCCGACGGCAGCGACGGGGGAGCAGTACTTC.

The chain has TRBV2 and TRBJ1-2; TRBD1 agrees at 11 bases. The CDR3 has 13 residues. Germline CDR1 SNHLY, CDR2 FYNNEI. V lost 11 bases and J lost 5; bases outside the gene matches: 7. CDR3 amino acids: CARTGGLRYGYTF. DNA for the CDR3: TGTGCCCGGACAGGGGGCCTGCGGTATGGCTACACCTTC.

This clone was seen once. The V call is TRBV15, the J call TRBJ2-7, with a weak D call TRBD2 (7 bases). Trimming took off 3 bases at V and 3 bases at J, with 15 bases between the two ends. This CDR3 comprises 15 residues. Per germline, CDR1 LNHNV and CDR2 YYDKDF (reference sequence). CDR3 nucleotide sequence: TGTGCCACCAGCAGGGGGGGGGCTCAAAACTACGAGCAGTACTTC. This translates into CATSRGGAQNYEQYF.

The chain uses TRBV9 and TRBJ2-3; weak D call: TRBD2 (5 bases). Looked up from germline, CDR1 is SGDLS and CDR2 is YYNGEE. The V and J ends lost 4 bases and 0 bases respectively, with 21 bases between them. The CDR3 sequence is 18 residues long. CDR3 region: CASSSDLASHSSTDTQYF. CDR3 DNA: TGTGCCAGCAGCTCCGATTTGGCTAGCCATTCTAGCACAGATACGCAGTATTTT.

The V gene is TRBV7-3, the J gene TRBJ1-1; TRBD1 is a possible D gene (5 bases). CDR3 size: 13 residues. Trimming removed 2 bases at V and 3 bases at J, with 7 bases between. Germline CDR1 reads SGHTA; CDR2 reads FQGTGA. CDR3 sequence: CASSLQGDTEAFF. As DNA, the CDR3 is TGTGCCAGCAGCTTACAGGGCGACACTGAAGCTTTCTTT.

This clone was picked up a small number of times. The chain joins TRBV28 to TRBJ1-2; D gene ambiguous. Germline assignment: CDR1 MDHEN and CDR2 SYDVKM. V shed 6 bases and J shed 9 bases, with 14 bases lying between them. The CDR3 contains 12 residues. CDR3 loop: CASSTGGTRYTF. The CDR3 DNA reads TGTGCCAGCAGCACCGGCGGAACGCGCTACACCTTC.

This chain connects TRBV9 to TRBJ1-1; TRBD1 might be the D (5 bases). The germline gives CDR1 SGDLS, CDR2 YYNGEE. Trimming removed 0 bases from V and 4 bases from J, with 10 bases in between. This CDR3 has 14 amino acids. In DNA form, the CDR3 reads TGTGCCAGCAGCGTAGCCAGGGCGACCACTGAAGCTTTCTTT. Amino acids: CASSVARATTEAFF.

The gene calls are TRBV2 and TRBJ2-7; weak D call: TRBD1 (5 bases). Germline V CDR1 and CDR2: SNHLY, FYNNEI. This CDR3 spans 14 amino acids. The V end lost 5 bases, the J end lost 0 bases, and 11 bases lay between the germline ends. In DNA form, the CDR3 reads TGTGCCAGCAGTCTTCTAAGGGGCTCCTACGAGCAGTACTTC. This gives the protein CASSLLRGSYEQYF. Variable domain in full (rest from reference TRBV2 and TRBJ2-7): EPEVTQTPSHQVTQMGQEVILRCVPISNHLYFYWYRQILGQKVEFLVSFYNNEISEKSEIFDDQFSVERPDGSNFTLKIRSTKLEDSAMYFCASSLLRGSYEQYFGPGTRLTVT.

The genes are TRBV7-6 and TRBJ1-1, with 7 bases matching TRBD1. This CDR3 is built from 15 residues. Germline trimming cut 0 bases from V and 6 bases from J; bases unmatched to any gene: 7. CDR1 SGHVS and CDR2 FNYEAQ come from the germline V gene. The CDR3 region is CASSLAGTVGSEAFF. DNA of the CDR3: TGTGCCAGCAGCTTAGCCGGGACAGTGGGGTCTGAAGCTTTCTTT.

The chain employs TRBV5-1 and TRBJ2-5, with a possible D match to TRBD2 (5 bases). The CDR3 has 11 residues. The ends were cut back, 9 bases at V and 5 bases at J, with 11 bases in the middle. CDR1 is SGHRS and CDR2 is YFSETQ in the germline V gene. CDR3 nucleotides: TGCGCCACTACTAGTGCGGAGACCCAGTACTTC. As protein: CATTSAETQYF.

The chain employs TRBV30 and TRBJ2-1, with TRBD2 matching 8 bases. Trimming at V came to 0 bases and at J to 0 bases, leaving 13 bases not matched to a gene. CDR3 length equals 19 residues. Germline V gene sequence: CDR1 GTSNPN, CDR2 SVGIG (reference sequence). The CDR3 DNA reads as TGTGCCTGGAGTGTAAATTGGCTAGCGGGCCCTAGCTCCTACAATGAGCAGTTCTTC. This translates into CAWSVNWLAGPSSYNEQFF.

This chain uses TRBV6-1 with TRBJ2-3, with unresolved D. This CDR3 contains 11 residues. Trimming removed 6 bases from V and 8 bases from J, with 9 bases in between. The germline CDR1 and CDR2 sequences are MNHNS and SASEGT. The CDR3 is CASRQTGTQYF. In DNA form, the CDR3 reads TGTGCCAGCAGGCAGACTGGTACGCAGTATTTT.

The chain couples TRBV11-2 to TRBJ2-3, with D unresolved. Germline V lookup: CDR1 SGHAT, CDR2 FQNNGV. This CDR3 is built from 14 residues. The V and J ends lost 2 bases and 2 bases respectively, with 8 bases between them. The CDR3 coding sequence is TGTGCCAGCAGCTTATTAACAGCCACAGATACGCAGTATTTT. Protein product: CASSLLTATDTQYF.

CDR3 loop: CASRSLSWDTEAFF. The CDR3 DNA is TGTGCCAGCAGGTCCCTTAGCTGGGACACTGAAGCTTTCTTT. V usage is TRBV6-5 and J usage is TRBJ1-1; D gene ambiguous. Trimming removed 6 bases at V and 3 bases at J, with 14 bases between. This CDR3 spans 14 amino acids. Germline V gives CDR1 MNHEY, CDR2 SVGAGI.

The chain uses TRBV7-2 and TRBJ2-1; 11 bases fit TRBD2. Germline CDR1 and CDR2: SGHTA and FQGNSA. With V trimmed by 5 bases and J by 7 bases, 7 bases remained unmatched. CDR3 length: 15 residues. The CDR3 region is CASSPTSGSGNEQFF. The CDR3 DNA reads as TGTGCCAGCAGCCCAACTAGCGGGAGTGGGAATGAGCAGTTCTTC.

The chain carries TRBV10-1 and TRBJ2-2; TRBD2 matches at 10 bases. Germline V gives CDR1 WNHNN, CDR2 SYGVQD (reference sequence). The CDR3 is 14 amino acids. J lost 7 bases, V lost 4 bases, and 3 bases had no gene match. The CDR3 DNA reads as TGCGCCAGCAGTGGACTAGCGGGTAGCGGGGAGCTGTTTTTT. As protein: CASSGLAGSGELFF.

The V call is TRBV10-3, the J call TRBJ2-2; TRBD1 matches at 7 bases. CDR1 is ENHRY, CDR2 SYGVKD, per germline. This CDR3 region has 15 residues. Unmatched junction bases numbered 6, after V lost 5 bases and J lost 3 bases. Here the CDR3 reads CAISRDRTYTGELFF. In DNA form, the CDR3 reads TGTGCCATCAGTAGGGACAGAACCTACACCGGGGAGCTGTTTTTT.